Below, one T cell receptor (beta chain) is given with its context. This clonotype was seen many times. No antigen is known for it. Within one base of it there is no much larger clone, and no base qualities were kept. Library preparation employed RT-PCR. TCRdb lists the instrument as NextSeq 550. Clones were called with MiXCR by TCRdb after fastp trimmed the public reads at Q25, and only in-frame beta chains were retained. Rows merge per CDR3 protein into single entries with the most common DNA and genes. Across this sample there are 900,000 to 1,000,000 distinct CDR3 sequences, with more than 15% seen only once. The ten largest make up approximately 5.9% of the sample. The record originates from a study of patients and donors after allogeneic stem cell transplantation (dated by TCRdb to the early 2020s). Sequences were obtained from blood, either unsorted or a sorted T cell fraction (not recorded which). The clonotype was recovered from a human donor who was either an allogeneic HSCT recipient or a stem cell or donor lymphocyte infusion donor (not recorded which). It is not recorded whose cells these are; they may come from a transplant donor.

The DNA sequence is TGTGCCAGCAGTACGCTAGCGGGAACGATCTACAATGAGCAGTTCTTC. Translation gives CASSTLAGTIYNEQFF. The rearranged chain carries TRBV12-3 or TRBV12-4 and TRBJ2-1, with 9 central nucleotides matching TRBD2. Clipping removes 5 bases from V and 3 bases from J, with 8 as the unmatched junction base count. Reading from cysteine to phenylalanine, the CDR3 counts 16 amino acids. Left in the record is the CDR3 DNA by itself, 48 bases read in frame from the first base.